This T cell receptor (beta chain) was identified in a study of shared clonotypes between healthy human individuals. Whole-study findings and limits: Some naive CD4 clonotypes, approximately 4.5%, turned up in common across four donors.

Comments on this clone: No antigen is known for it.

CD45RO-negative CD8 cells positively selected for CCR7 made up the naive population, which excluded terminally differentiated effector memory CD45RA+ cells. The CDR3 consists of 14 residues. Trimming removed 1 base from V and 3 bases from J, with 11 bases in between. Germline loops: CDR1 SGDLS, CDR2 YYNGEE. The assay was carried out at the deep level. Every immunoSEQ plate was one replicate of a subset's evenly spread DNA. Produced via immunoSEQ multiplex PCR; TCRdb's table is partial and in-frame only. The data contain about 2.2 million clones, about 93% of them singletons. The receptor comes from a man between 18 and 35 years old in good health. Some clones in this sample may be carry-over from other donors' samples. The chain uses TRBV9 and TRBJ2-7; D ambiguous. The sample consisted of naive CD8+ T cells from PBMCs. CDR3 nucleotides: TGTGCCAGCAGCGTAAGTATCGGAAACTACGAGCAGTACTTC. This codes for CASSVSIGNYEQYF.